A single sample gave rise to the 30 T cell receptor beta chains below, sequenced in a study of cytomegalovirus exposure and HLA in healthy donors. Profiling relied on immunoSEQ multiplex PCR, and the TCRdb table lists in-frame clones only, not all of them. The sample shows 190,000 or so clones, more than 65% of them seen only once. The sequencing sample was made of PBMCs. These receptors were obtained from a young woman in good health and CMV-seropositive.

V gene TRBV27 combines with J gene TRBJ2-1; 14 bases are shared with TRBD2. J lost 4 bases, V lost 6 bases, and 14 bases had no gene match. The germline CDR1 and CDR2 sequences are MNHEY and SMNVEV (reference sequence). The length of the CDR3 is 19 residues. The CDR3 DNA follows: TGTGCCAGCAGCACCGGGACTAGCGGGAGCCCAAGAGGATACAATGAGCAGTTCTTC. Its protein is CASSTGTSGSPRGYNEQFF.

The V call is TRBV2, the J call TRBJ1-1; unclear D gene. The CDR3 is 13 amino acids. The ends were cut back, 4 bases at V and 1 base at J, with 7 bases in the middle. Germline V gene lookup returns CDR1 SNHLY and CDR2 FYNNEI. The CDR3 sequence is CASSGHPNTEAFF. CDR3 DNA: TGTGCCAGCAGTGGACACCCGAACACTGAAGCTTTCTTT.

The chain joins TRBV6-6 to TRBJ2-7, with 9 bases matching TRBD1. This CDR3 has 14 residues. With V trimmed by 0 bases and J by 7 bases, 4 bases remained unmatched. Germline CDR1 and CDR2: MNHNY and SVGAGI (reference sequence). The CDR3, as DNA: TGTGCCAGCAGTTACTCGTTAGGACAGGGGGAGCAGTACTTC. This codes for CASSYSLGQGEQYF.

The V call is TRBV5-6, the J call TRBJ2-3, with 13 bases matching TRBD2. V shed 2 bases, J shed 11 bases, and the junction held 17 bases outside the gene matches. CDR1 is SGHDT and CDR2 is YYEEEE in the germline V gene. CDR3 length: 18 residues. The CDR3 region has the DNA TGTGCCAGCAGCTTCTCGTTACTAGCGGGAGGGGATGGGTTCAAGCAGTATTTT. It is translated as CASSFSLLAGGDGFKQYF.

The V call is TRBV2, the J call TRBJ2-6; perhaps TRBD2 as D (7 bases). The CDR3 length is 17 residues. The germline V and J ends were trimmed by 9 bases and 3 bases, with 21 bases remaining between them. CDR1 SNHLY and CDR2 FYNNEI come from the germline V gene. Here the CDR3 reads CARMSGGRGFGANVLTF. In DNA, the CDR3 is TGTGCCAGGATGTCCGGGGGGCGCGGCTTTGGGGCCAACGTCCTGACTTTC.

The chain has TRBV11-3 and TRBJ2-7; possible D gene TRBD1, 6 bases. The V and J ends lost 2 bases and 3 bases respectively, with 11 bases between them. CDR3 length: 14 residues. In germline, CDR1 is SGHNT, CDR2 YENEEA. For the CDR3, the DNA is TGTGCCAGCAGCTTATCAGGGGAGTACTACGAGCAGTACTTC. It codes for CASSLSGEYYEQYF.

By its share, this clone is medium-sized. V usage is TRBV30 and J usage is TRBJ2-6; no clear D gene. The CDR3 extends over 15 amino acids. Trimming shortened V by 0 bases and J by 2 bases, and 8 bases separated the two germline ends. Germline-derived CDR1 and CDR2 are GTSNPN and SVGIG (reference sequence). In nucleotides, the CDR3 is TGTGCCTGGAGTGTTCTAACAGCTGGGGCCAACGTCCTGACTTTC. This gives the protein CAWSVLTAGANVLTF.

CDR3 in DNA: TGTGCCAGCAGCGTAGATAATCTGAACACTGAAGCTTTCTTT. This sequence encodes CASSVDNLNTEAFF. V gene TRBV9 combines with J gene TRBJ1-1, with unresolved D. V was cut by 0 bases and J by 0 bases, with 6 bases left in between. CDR1 is SGDLS, CDR2 YYNGEE, per germline. The CDR3 has 14 residues.

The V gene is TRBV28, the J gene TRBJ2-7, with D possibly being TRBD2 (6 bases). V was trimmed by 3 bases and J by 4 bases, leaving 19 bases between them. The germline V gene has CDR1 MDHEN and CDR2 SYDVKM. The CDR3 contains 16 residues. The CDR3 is CASSFEGGPFMYEQYF. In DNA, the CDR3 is TGTGCCAGCAGTTTCGAGGGAGGCCCCTTTATGTACGAGCAGTACTTC.

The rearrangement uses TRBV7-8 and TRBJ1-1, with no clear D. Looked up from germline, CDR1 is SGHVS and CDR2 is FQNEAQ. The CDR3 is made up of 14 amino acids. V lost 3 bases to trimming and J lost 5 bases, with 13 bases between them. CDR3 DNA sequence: TGTGCCAGCAGCTTGACTCCAAGCGGGACTGAAGCTTTCTTT. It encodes CASSLTPSGTEAFF. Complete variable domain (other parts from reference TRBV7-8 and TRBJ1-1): GAGVSQSPRYKVAKRGQDVALRCDPISGHVSLFWYQQALGQGPEFLTYFQNEAQLDKSGLPSDRFFAERPEGSVSTLKIQRTQQEDSAVYLCASSLTPSGTEAFFGQGTRLTVV.

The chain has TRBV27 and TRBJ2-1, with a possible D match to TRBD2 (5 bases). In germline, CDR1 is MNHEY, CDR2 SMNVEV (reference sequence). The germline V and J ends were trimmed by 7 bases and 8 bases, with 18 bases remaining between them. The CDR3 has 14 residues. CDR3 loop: CASTRGAEVHEQFF. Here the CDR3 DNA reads TGTGCCAGCACCCGAGGAGCGGAGGTGCATGAGCAGTTCTTC.

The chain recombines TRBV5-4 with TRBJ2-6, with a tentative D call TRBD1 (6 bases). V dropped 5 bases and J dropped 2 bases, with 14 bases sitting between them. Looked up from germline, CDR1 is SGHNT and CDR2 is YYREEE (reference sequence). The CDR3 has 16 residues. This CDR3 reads CASSSKGVTGANVLTF. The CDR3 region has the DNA TGTGCCAGCAGTAGTAAGGGGGTAACTGGGGCCAACGTCCTGACTTTC. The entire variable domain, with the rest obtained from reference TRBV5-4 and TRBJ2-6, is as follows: ETGVTQSPTHLIKTRGQQVTLRCSSQSGHNTVSWYQQALGQGPQFIFQYYREEENGRGNFPPRFSGLQFPNYSSELNVNALELDDSALYLCASSSKGVTGANVLTFGAGSRLTVL.

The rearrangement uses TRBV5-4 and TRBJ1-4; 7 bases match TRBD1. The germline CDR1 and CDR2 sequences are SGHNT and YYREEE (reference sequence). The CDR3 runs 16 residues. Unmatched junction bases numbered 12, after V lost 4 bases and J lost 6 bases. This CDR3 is CASSVVLGTAHEKLFF. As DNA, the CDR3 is TGTGCCAGCAGCGTGGTGTTAGGGACAGCTCATGAAAAACTGTTTTTT.

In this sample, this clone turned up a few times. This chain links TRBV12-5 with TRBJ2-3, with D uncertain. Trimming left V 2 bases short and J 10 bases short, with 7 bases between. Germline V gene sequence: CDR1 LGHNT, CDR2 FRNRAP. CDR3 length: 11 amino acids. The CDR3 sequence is CASGLPPPQYF. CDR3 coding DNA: TGTGCTAGTGGTTTGCCCCCTCCGCAGTATTTT.

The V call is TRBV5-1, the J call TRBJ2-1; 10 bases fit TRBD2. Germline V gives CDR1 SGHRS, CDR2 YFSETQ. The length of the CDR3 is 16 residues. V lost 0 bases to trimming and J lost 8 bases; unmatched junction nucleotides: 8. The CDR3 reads CASSLVVAGGSHEQFF. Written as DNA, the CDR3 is TGCGCCAGCAGCTTGGTTGTAGCGGGAGGTAGTCATGAGCAGTTCTTC.

CDR3 nucleotide sequence: TGTGCCAGCAGCATAAAACAGGGGGCGAAGGGCGGGGAGCTGTTTTTT. Its translation is CASSIKQGAKGGELFF. The V gene is TRBV5-8, the J gene TRBJ2-2; 9 bases match TRBD1. The trim removed 4 bases at V and 7 bases at J, leaving 11 bases unmatched. CDR3 length: 16 amino acids. Looked up from germline, CDR1 is SGHTS and CDR2 is YDEGEE.

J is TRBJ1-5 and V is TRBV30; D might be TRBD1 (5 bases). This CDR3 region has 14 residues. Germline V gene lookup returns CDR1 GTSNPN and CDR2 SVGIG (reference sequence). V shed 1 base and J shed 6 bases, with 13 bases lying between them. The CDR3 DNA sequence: TGTGCCTGGAGTGACCTAGGGGAAACTCAGCCCCAGCATTTT. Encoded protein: CAWSDLGETQPQHF. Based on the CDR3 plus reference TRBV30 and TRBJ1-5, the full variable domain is SQTIHQWPATLVQPVGSPLSLECTVEGTSNPNLYWYRQAAGRGLQLLFYSVGIGQISSEVPQNLSASRPQDRQFILSSKKLLLSDSGFYLCAWSDLGETQPQHFGDGTRLSIL.

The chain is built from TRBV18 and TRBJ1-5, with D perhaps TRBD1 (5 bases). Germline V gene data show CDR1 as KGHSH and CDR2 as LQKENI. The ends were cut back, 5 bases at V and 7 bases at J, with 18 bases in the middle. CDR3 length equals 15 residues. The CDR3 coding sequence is TGTGCCAGCTCAGCCCGGGACCAACGGGAGCAGCCCCAGCATTTT. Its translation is CASSARDQREQPQHF.

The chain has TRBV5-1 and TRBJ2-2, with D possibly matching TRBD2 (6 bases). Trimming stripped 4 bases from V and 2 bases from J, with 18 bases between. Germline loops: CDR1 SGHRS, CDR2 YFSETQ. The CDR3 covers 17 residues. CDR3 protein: CASSLQPGGVNTGELFF. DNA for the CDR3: TGCGCCAGCAGCCTGCAACCTGGAGGGGTTAACACCGGGGAGCTGTTTTTT.

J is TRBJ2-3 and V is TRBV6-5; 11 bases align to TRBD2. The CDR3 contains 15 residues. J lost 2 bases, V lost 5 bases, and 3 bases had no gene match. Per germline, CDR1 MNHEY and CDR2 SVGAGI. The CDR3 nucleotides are TGTGCCAGCAGTCGACTAGCGGGGCTCACAGATACGCAGTATTTT. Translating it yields CASSRLAGLTDTQYF.

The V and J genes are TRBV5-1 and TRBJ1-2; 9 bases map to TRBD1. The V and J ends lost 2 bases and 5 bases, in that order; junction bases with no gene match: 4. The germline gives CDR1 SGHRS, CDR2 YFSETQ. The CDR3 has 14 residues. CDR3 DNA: TGCGCCAGCAGCTTAGGGACAGGGACTTATGGCTACACCTTC. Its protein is CASSLGTGTYGYTF.

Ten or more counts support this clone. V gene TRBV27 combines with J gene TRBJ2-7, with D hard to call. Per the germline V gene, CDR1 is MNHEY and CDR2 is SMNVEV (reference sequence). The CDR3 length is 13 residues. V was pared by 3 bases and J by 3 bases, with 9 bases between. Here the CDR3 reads CASSFNSHYEQYF. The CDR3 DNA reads TGTGCCAGCAGTTTCAACAGTCACTACGAGCAGTACTTC.

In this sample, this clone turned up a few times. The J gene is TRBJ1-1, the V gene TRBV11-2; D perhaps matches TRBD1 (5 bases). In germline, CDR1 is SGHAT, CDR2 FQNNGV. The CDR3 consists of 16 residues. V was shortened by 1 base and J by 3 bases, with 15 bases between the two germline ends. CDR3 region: CASSLARGLQDTEAFF. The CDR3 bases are TGTGCCAGCAGCTTAGCCCGGGGACTCCAGGACACTGAAGCTTTCTTT.

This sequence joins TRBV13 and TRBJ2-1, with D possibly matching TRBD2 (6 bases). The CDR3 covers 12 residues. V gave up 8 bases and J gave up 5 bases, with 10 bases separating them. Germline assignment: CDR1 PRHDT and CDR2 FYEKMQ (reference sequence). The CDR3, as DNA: TGTGCCAGCTCTAGCGACCACAATGAGCAGTTCTTC. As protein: CASSSDHNEQFF.

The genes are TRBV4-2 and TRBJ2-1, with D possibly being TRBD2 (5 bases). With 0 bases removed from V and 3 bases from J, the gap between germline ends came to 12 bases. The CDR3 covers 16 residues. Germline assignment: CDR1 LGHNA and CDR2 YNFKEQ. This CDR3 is CASSQEGRGYYNEQFF. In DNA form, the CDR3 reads TGTGCCAGCAGCCAAGAGGGGAGAGGCTACTACAATGAGCAGTTCTTC.

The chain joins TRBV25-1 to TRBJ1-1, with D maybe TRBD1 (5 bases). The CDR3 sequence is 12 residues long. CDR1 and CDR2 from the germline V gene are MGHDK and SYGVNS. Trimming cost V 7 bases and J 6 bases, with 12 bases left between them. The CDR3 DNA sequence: TGTGCCAGCAAGGGACCGGGGGCTGAAGCTTTCTTT. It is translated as CASKGPGAEAFF.

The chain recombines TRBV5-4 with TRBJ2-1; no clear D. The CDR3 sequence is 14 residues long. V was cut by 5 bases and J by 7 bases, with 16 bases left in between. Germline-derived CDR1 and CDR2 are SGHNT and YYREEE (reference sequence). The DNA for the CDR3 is TGTGCCAGCAGTATGTCCCCCGGAGCGAATGAGCAGTTCTTC. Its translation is CASSMSPGANEQFF. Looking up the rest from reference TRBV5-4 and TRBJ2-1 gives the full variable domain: ETGVTQSPTHLIKTRGQQVTLRCSSQSGHNTVSWYQQALGQGPQFIFQYYREEENGRGNFPPRFSGLQFPNYSSELNVNALELDDSALYLCASSMSPGANEQFFGPGTRLTVL.

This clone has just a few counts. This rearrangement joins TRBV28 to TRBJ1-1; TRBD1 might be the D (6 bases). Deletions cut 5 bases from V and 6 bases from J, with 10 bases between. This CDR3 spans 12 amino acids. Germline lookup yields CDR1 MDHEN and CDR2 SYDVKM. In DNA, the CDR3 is TGTGCCAGCAGTCAGGGGATTTCTGAAGCTTTCTTT. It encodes CASSQGISEAFF.

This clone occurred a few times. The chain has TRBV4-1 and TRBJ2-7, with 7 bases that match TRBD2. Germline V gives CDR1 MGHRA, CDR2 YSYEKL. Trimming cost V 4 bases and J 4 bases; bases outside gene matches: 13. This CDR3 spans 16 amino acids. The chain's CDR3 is CASSPFQRGVGYEQYF. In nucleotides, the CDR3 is TGCGCCAGCAGCCCCTTCCAGCGGGGTGTAGGTTACGAGCAGTACTTC.

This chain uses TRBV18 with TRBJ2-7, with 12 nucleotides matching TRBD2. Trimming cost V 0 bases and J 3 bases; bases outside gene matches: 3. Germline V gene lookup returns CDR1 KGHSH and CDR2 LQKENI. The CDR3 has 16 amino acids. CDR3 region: CASSPPGLAGNYEQYF. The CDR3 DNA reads TGTGCCAGCTCACCACCGGGACTAGCGGGTAACTACGAGCAGTACTTC. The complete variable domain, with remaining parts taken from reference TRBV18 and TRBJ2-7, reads NAGVMQNPRHLVRRRGQEARLRCSPMKGHSHVYWYRQLPEEGLKFMVYLQKENIIDESGMPKERFSAEFPKEGPSILRIQQVVRGDSAAYFCASSPPGLAGNYEQYFGPGTRLTVT.